The 5 T cell receptor beta chains below were found in one sample sequenced in a study of T cell repertoires in cytomegalovirus infection. TCRdb independently ran MiXCR on the reads; one entry per CDR3 protein. The sample includes under 850,000 distinct CDR3 sequences, roughly 30% of them seen just once. These TCRs are of unknown antigen specificity. Material: cultured PBMCs, obtained from culture after CMV antigen stimulation. These TCRs come from a human donor in good health (CMV status not recorded). Some clones in this sample may be carry-over from other donors' samples.

The sample holds a few counts of this clonotype. This rearrangement joins TRBV2 to TRBJ2-1; 14 nucleotides match TRBD2. This CDR3 contains 14 residues. CDR1 and CDR2 from the germline V gene are SNHLY and FYNNEI. The trim removed 5 bases at V and 8 bases at J, leaving 2 bases unmatched. CDR3 in amino acids: CASSRGLAGDEQFF. The CDR3 DNA reads as TGTGCCAGCAGTCGGGGACTAGCGGGGGATGAGCAGTTCTTC.

This chain uses TRBV9 with TRBJ2-7, with 9 bases that match TRBD2. The CDR3 is 16 amino acids. The V and J ends lost 4 bases and 0 bases, in that order; junction bases with no gene match: 8. Germline values: CDR1 SGDLS, CDR2 YYNGEE. CDR3 nucleotides: TGTGCCAGCAGCACTAAGCGGGAGGTCGCCTCCTACGAGCAGTACTTC. Translating it yields CASSTKREVASYEQYF.

The gene calls are TRBV5-4 and TRBJ2-1; D not resolved. The CDR3 has 15 residues. V gave up 0 bases and J gave up 5 bases, with 12 bases separating them. The germline V gene encodes CDR1 SGHNT and CDR2 YYREEE (reference sequence). The DNA of the CDR3 is TGTGCCAGCAGCTTGGACGGTGGCAGACACAATGAGCAGTTCTTC. Translation: CASSLDGGRHNEQFF. Filled out from reference TRBV5-4 and TRBJ2-1, the complete variable domain reads ETGVTQSPTHLIKTRGQQVTLRCSSQSGHNTVSWYQQALGQGPQFIFQYYREEENGRGNFPPRFSGLQFPNYSSELNVNALELDDSALYLCASSLDGGRHNEQFFGPGTRLTVL.

In this sample, this clonotype turned up a few times. V is TRBV7-2 and J is TRBJ2-1, with 8 bases identical to TRBD2. This CDR3 is 15 amino acids long. Germline values: CDR1 SGHTA, CDR2 FQGNSA. V was clipped by 5 bases and J by 9 bases; unmatched bases: 12. The CDR3 nucleotides are TGTGCCAGCAGCACGCGGGAGGCCCATTTAGGTGAGCAGTTCTTC. It encodes CASSTREAHLGEQFF.

V gene TRBV20-1 combines with J gene TRBJ2-3, with 10 nucleotides matching TRBD2. There are 15 residues in the CDR3. The V and J ends lost 6 bases and 5 bases, in that order; junction bases with no gene match: 11. CDR1 DFQATT and CDR2 SNEGSKA come from the germline V gene (reference sequence). The CDR3 sequence is CSAISGGREGDTQYF. DNA of the CDR3: TGCAGTGCAATTAGCGGGGGGCGTGAGGGAGATACGCAGTATTTT.